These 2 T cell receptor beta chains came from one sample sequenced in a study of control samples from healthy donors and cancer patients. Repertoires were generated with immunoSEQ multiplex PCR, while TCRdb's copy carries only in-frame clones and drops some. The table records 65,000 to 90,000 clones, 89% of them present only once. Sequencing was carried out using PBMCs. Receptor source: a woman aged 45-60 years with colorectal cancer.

The chain's CDR3 is CATGSDPYGYTF. Here the CDR3 DNA reads TGTGCCACCGGGTCGGACCCCTATGGCTACACCTTC. The gene calls are TRBV24-1 and TRBJ1-2; D remains unclear. CDR3 size: 12 residues. Trimming took 9 bases from V and 4 from J, leaving 11 bases between them. CDR1 and CDR2 (germline): KGHDR, SFDVKD.

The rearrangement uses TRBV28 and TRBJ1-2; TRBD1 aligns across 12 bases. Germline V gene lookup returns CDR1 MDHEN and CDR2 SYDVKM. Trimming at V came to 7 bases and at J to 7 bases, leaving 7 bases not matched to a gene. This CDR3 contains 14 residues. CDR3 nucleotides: TGTGCCAGCACCCTGGGACAGGGGGCGGGTGGCTACACCTTC. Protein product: CASTLGQGAGGYTF.